The 11 T cell receptor beta chains presented below share a single source sample, sequenced in a study of CD8+CD57+ T cells in acquired aplastic anemia. For CDR3 and TCR beta VDJ profiling, genomic DNA was the template used. TCRdb reprocessed the reads via MiXCR and lists one record per CDR3 protein. The table has about 81,000 distinct CDR3 sequences, under 50% seen once. Sequencing input: sorted CD4+, CD8+, or CD8+CD57+ T cells (not recorded which) from PBMCs. The receptors originated from a human donor in good health, serving as a control.

The J gene is TRBJ2-7, the V gene TRBV24-1, with 8 bases that match TRBD2. The CDR3 sequence is 13 residues long. Germline V gene data show CDR1 as KGHDR and CDR2 as SFDVKD. V shed 6 bases, J shed 7 bases, and the junction held 7 bases outside the gene matches. In nucleotides, the CDR3 is TGTGCCACCAGTATCGGGGGGGGAGGAGAGCAGTACTTC. Its translation: CATSIGGGGEQYF.

This chain joins TRBV12-5 and TRBJ2-5, with D hard to call. The V gene lost 2 bases and the J gene lost 4 bases, with 11 bases spanning the gap. The germline CDR1 and CDR2 sequences are LGHNT and FRNRAP. The CDR3 has 14 amino acids. In DNA form, the CDR3 reads TGTGCTAGTGGTTTGCCGCCCCCGGCAGAGACCCAGTACTTC. Its protein product is CASGLPPPAETQYF.

The chain couples TRBV19 to TRBJ2-2; D might be TRBD2 (5 bases). The CDR3 has 12 residues. The V end lost 5 bases, the J end lost 6 bases, and 7 bases lay between the germline ends. Germline loops: CDR1 LNHDA, CDR2 SQIVND (reference sequence). The CDR3 nucleotides read TGTGCCAGTAGTCGGGGTGCCGGGGAGCTGTTTTTT. Protein sequence: CASSRGAGELFF.

The chain couples TRBV2 to TRBJ2-4; D is unresolved. Trimming shortened V by 8 bases and J by 3 bases, and 17 bases separated the two germline ends. Germline CDR1 and CDR2: SNHLY and FYNNEI. The CDR3 length is 15 residues. The CDR3: CASSQSIVNKNIQYF. The CDR3 nucleotides read TGTGCCAGCTCCCAGAGCATAGTAAACAAAAACATTCAGTACTTC.

This clonotype has a count of ten or more. The chain couples TRBV7-6 to TRBJ2-1; 10 bases map to TRBD2. Germline CDR1 reads SGHVS; CDR2 reads FNYEAQ. Germline trimming cut 1 base from V and 5 bases from J; bases unmatched to any gene: 8. CDR3 size: 17 residues. Here the CDR3 DNA reads TGTGCCAGCAGCTTAGTTACTAGCGGGATTGCTAACAATGAGCAGTTCTTC. This codes for CASSLVTSGIANNEQFF.

The chain is built from TRBV10-3 and TRBJ1-1, with 9 bases lining up with TRBD1. CDR1 and CDR2 from the germline V gene are ENHRY and SYGVKD. The V gene end was trimmed by 8 bases and the J gene end by 5 bases; junction bases not matched to a gene: 3. The CDR3 totals 12 residues. DNA of the CDR3: TGTGCCATCGGGGACAGGGTAACTGAAGCTTTCTTT. Amino acids: CAIGDRVTEAFF.

The chain carries TRBV7-2 and TRBJ2-7; D gene uncertain. The CDR3 is 12 residues long. The V gene's germline CDR1 is SGHTA and CDR2 FQGNSA. V shed 3 bases and J shed 5 bases, with 8 bases lying between them. CDR3 sequence (DNA): TGTGCCAGCAGCTTCCACAGCCACGAGCAGTACTTC. Its translation: CASSFHSHEQYF.

Of note for this clonotype: A read error is possible here, since a much larger clone lies one base away. This chain links TRBV11-1 with TRBJ2-3, with D possibly being TRBD2 (7 bases). Per germline, CDR1 SGHAT and CDR2 FQDESV (reference sequence). This CDR3 spans 16 amino acids. For the CDR3, the DNA is TGTGCCAGCAGCCCCCCAAAAGGGGGGGCCGAAGATGCGCAGTATTTT. It encodes CASSPPKGGAEDAQYF.

V is TRBV5-1 and J is TRBJ2-1; D possibly corresponds to TRBD2 (6 bases). Germline V gene sequence: CDR1 SGHRS, CDR2 YFSETQ. V lost 5 bases, J lost 3 bases, and 18 bases lay in between. The CDR3 is 16 amino acids. The CDR3 DNA sequence: TGCGCCAGCAGGGATCTAGCGAGGACCGTCTACAATGAGCAGTTCTTC. Protein: CASRDLARTVYNEQFF.

This chain uses TRBV9 with TRBJ2-3, with 8 bases matching TRBD2. CDR1 and CDR2 from the germline V gene are SGDLS and YYNGEE. This CDR3 spans 17 amino acids. The ends lost 0 bases at V and 6 bases at J; junction bases unmatched: 12. The CDR3 sequence is CASSVEGDGAGEDTQYF. In DNA, the CDR3 is TGTGCCAGCAGCGTAGAAGGGGACGGAGCGGGGGAGGATACGCAGTATTTT. Full variable domain (outside the CDR3, taken from reference TRBV9 and TRBJ2-3): DSGVTQTPKHLITATGQRVTLRCSPRSGDLSVYWYQQSLDQGLQFLIQYYNGEERAKGNILERFSAQQFPDLHSELNLSSLELGDSALYFCASSVEGDGAGEDTQYFGPGTRLTVL.

This clonotype showed up just a few times. V is TRBV5-5 and J is TRBJ2-5; a weak D match, TRBD1 (6 bases). Per germline, CDR1 SGHKS and CDR2 YYEKEE (reference sequence). Trimming shortened V by 4 bases and J by 2 bases, and 12 bases separated the two germline ends. This CDR3 is built from 14 residues. CDR3 amino acids: CASSVETGQETQYF. The CDR3 nucleotides read TGTGCCAGCAGCGTAGAAACAGGGCAAGAGACCCAGTACTTC.